Listed here is a single TCR beta chain. The target antigen is unknown. The length of the CDR3 is 16 residues. Trimming took 4 bases from V and 4 from J, leaving 18 bases between them. The germline gives CDR1 SGHRS, CDR2 YFSETQ. 5'RACE primed at constant segments yielded TCR alpha and TCR beta cDNA libraries bearing sample barcodes and UMIs. TCRdb redid the calling of the 5' RACE reads with MiXCR, one entry per CDR3 protein. The table lists about 430,000 distinct CDR3 sequences, roughly a quarter of them singletons. This entry belongs to a study of T-cell memory formation after mild COVID-19. Whole-study findings and limits: Memory sampled before infection contained some responding clones, suggesting cross-reactive memory joined. Clones that got smaller from day 15 to 85 had even CD4/CD8, while clones growing later tipped toward CD4+.

The TCR was taken from an adult woman who had mild COVID-19 (a few samples of this study predate the infection). Cell type and time point are not known. Sequencing input: PBMCs or a T cell subset sorted from them (not recorded which). The V call is TRBV5-1, the J call TRBJ2-1; tentatively, D is TRBD1 or TRBD2 (5 bases each). This CDR3 reads CASSHRDPQRYNEQFF. In nucleotides, the CDR3 is TGCGCCAGCAGCCACCGGGACCCCCAACGGTACAATGAGCAGTTCTTC.